These 12 T cell receptor beta chains came from one sample sequenced in a study of control samples from healthy donors and cancer patients. Sequenced by immunoSEQ multiplex PCR; TCRdb stores in-frame clones only, minus some. The sample yields roughly 370,000 clones, over 75% seen once. The specimen was PBMCs. These receptor sequences come from a man aged 35-49 years with head and neck cancer.

The V call is TRBV19, the J call TRBJ1-1; D may be TRBD1 (6 bases). This CDR3 contains 14 residues. Per germline, CDR1 LNHDA and CDR2 SQIVND (reference sequence). The V gene lost 4 bases and the J gene lost 5 bases, with 14 bases spanning the gap. In DNA form, the CDR3 reads TGTGCCAGTAGTAACAGGGAGTACTTAACTGAAGCTTTCTTT. Its protein is CASSNREYLTEAFF.

The rearrangement joins TRBV11-2 to TRBJ2-5; 10 nucleotides match TRBD2. The V gene end was trimmed by 3 bases and the J gene end by 2 bases; junction bases not matched to a gene: 9. Germline lookup yields CDR1 SGHAT and CDR2 FQNNGV. There are 17 residues in the CDR3. As DNA, the CDR3 is TGTGCCAGCAGCTTGGGACTAGCGCCTGATTCACAAGAGACCCAGTACTTC. It codes for CASSLGLAPDSQETQYF.

The chain couples TRBV10-2 to TRBJ1-1; the match to TRBD1 covers 7 bases. From germline, CDR1 is WSHSY and CDR2 SAAADI. V gave up 6 bases and J gave up 0 bases; unmatched junction bases: 1. The CDR3 runs 13 residues. Written as DNA, the CDR3 is TGCGCCAGCAGGGGACAGATGAACACTGAAGCTTTCTTT. This encodes CASRGQMNTEAFF.

This chain connects TRBV14 to TRBJ1-1; D unresolved. Germline V gene sequence: CDR1 SGHDN, CDR2 FVKESK. The ends were cut back, 3 bases at V and 5 bases at J, with 16 bases in the middle. This CDR3 spans 15 amino acids. The CDR3 DNA sequence: TGTGCCAGCAGCCAGGAATTCCGGGGATCTACTGAAGCTTTCTTT. Amino acid sequence: CASSQEFRGSTEAFF.

The rearrangement joins TRBV24-1 to TRBJ1-1, with TRBD1 matching over 8 bases. The CDR3 runs to 13 residues. Germline V gene sequence: CDR1 KGHDR, CDR2 SFDVKD. Germline trimming cut 5 bases from V and 4 bases from J; bases unmatched to any gene: 2. CDR3 loop: CATSATGGTEAFF. As DNA, the CDR3 is TGTGCCACCAGTGCTACAGGGGGCACTGAAGCTTTCTTT.

V and J are TRBV10-3 and TRBJ1-1; weak D call: TRBD1 (5 bases). V was pared by 10 bases and J by 1 base, with 22 bases between. CDR1 and CDR2 from the germline V gene are ENHRY and SYGVKD. This CDR3 has 16 residues. CDR3 sequence reads: CATTGGVQTANTEAFF. The CDR3 region has the DNA TGTGCCACCACCGGGGGGGTGCAGACGGCGAACACTGAAGCTTTCTTT.

The chain has TRBV9 and TRBJ2-3; a possible D gene is TRBD1 (5 bases). Germline V gene lookup returns CDR1 SGDLS and CDR2 YYNGEE. This CDR3 has 14 amino acids. Trimming took off 3 bases at V and 2 bases at J, with 10 bases between the two ends. The CDR3 region is CASSEAGHTDTQYF. The CDR3 coding sequence is TGTGCCAGCAGCGAAGCCGGACACACAGATACGCAGTATTTT.

J is TRBJ2-1 and V is TRBV7-6, with D possibly matching TRBD2 (6 bases). Germline loops: CDR1 SGHVS, CDR2 FNYEAQ. V was pared by 5 bases and J by 6 bases, with 20 bases between. This CDR3 has 16 residues. The CDR3 DNA reads as TGTGCCAGCAGCCAAGAGACTAGTCACGGCCTCAATGAGCAGTTCTTC. Amino acids: CASSQETSHGLNEQFF.

The chain employs TRBV10-3 and TRBJ2-1, with D perhaps matching TRBD1 or TRBD2 (5 bases each). The CDR3 contains 16 residues. Germline assignment: CDR1 ENHRY and CDR2 SYGVKD. Deletions cut 4 bases from V and 3 bases from J, with 16 bases between. The CDR3 DNA sequence: TGTGCCATCAGTGCGGGACGGCGAAGCCTCTACAATGAGCAGTTCTTC. The encoded protein is CAISAGRRSLYNEQFF.

This clone was observed once. This chain connects TRBV15 to TRBJ1-5; a weak D match, TRBD1 (5 bases). The CDR3 spans 16 residues. Trimming shortened V by 0 bases and J by 2 bases, and 11 bases separated the two germline ends. From germline, CDR1 is LNHNV and CDR2 YYDKDF (reference sequence). For the CDR3, the DNA is TGTGCCACCAGCAGAGATCGGCAGGGCGGCAATCAGCCCCAGCATTTT. Translation: CATSRDRQGGNQPQHF.

This chain uses TRBV3-1 (or the pseudogene TRBV3-2) with TRBJ2-1; 8 nucleotides line up with TRBD2. The CDR3 consists of 12 residues. Germline loops: CDR1 LGHDT, CDR2 YNNKEL (reference sequence). The trim removed 7 bases at V and 9 bases at J, leaving 5 bases unmatched. Here the CDR3 reads CASTRGGGEQFF. CDR3 nucleotides: TGTGCCAGCACTCGGGGGGGAGGTGAGCAGTTCTTC.

The chain employs TRBV3-1 (or the pseudogene TRBV3-2) and TRBJ1-3; 8 bases are a match to TRBD1. This CDR3 is 16 amino acids long. Germline lookup yields CDR1 LGHDT and CDR2 YNNKEL (reference sequence). The junction had 5 bases not matched to a gene; V was cut back by 3 bases and J by 1 base. This CDR3 is CASSQDRDRSGNTIYF. DNA of the CDR3: TGTGCCAGCAGCCAGGACAGGGATAGGTCTGGAAACACCATATATTTT.